This passage covers 9 T cell receptor beta chains from one sample sequenced in a study of CD8 T cells in Susac syndrome. Random hexamers primed reverse transcription of about 0.5 to 1 ug RNA. Each CDR3 protein is one row after TCRdb ran MiXCR on the immunoSEQ multiplex PCR reads. This sample carries 69,000 or so distinct CDR3 sequences, around 95% of them seen once, and the ten largest clones take 0.55% to 0.7%. The sequenced sample was CD8+ T cells from PBMCs. These receptors all stem from a human donor with multiple sclerosis.

The V gene is TRBV19, the J gene TRBJ2-1, with no clear D. Trimming shortened V by 5 bases and J by 0 bases, and 5 bases separated the two germline ends. The CDR3 covers 13 residues. Per the germline V gene, CDR1 is LNHDA and CDR2 is SQIVND (reference sequence). The CDR3 coding sequence is TGTGCCAGTAGTCAGAGCTCCTACAATGAGCAGTTCTTC. Its protein product is CASSQSSYNEQFF.

The chain employs TRBV2 and TRBJ2-7; 9 positions match TRBD2. Losses at the gene ends were 4 bases for V and 2 bases for J; bases not matched to a gene: 6. The CDR3 runs 15 residues. The V gene's germline CDR1 is SNHLY and CDR2 FYNNEI. The CDR3 loop is CASSGAAGGPYEQYF. In nucleotides, the CDR3 is TGTGCCAGCAGTGGCGCAGCGGGAGGCCCCTACGAGCAGTACTTC.

The chain employs TRBV24-1 and TRBJ2-7; TRBD1 agrees at 7 bases. The ends lost 4 bases at V and 1 base at J; junction bases unmatched: 9. CDR3 size: 16 residues. In germline, CDR1 is KGHDR, CDR2 SFDVKD. CDR3 sequence: CATSESTGAKSYEQYF. In nucleotides, the CDR3 is TGTGCCACCAGTGAGTCTACAGGGGCGAAATCCTACGAGCAGTACTTC.

In DNA, the CDR3 is TGTGCCAGCAGCCTTCCTGGCCCCTACGAGCAGTACTTC. Translated, it gives CASSLPGPYEQYF. The chain uses TRBV27 and TRBJ2-7; D call uncertain. There are 13 residues in the CDR3. V dropped 6 bases and J dropped 2 bases, with 11 bases sitting between them. Germline-derived CDR1 and CDR2 are MNHEY and SMNVEV (reference sequence).

The chain has TRBV9 and TRBJ2-7; no clear D gene. The CDR3 consists of 14 residues. Trimming took off 3 bases at V and 2 bases at J, with 12 bases between the two ends. Germline CDR1 reads SGDLS; CDR2 reads YYNGEE. CDR3 region: CASSDSGGTYEQYF. In DNA, the CDR3 is TGTGCCAGCAGCGACAGTGGCGGAACCTACGAGCAGTACTTC. Filled out from reference TRBV9 and TRBJ2-7, the complete variable domain reads DSGVTQTPKHLITATGQRVTLRCSPRSGDLSVYWYQQSLDQGLQFLIQYYNGEERAKGNILERFSAQQFPDLHSELNLSSLELGDSALYFCASSDSGGTYEQYFGPGTRLTVT.

The CDR3 DNA sequence: TGCGCCAGCAGCGACGGACAAAAAAGGGACGAGCAGTACTTC. Translation: CASSDGQKRDEQYF. The chain carries TRBV5-1 and TRBJ2-7; TRBD1 is a possible D gene (5 bases). Germline V gives CDR1 SGHRS, CDR2 YFSETQ. The CDR3 contains 14 residues. V dropped 4 bases and J dropped 5 bases, with 16 bases sitting between them.

DNA for the CDR3: TGTGCCAGCAGCACTCCCCGGACAGGGATTAATGAGCAGTTCTTC. Its translation: CASSTPRTGINEQFF. The rearrangement joins TRBV27 to TRBJ2-1, with 8 bases fitting TRBD1. The germline V gene has CDR1 MNHEY and CDR2 SMNVEV (reference sequence). The CDR3 consists of 15 residues. The ends lost 6 bases at V and 7 bases at J; junction bases unmatched: 11.

The CDR3 spells CASSSGPTYEQYF. For the CDR3, the DNA is TGTGCCAGCAGCTCGGGACCCACCTACGAGCAGTACTTC. The chain has TRBV7-9 and TRBJ2-7; D is tentatively TRBD1 or TRBD2 (5 bases each). Trimming stripped 4 bases from V and 2 bases from J, with 9 bases between. Germline V lookup: CDR1 SEHNR, CDR2 FQNEAQ (reference sequence). The CDR3 consists of 13 residues.

The rearrangement uses TRBV3-1 and TRBJ2-1; 8 bases align to TRBD2. The CDR3 contains 16 residues. The trim removed 3 bases at V and 3 bases at J, leaving 7 bases unmatched. Germline lookup yields CDR1 LGHDT and CDR2 YNNKEL (reference sequence). CDR3 amino acids: CASSQGREGIYNEQFF. The DNA for the CDR3 is TGTGCCAGCAGCCAGGGACGGGAGGGCATCTACAATGAGCAGTTCTTC.